Below are 7 T cell receptor beta chains sequenced from a single sample in a study of CD4 T cells in relation to SARS-CoV-2 and coronaviruses. TCRdb's copy holds only in-frame clones and misses some; the assay was immunoSEQ multiplex PCR. The sample yields more than 30,000 clones, approximately 85% seen once. The sample comprised memory CD4+ T cells from PBMCs. The receptors come from an adult with COVID-19.

This chain links TRBV7-9 with TRBJ1-2; 7 bases are shared with TRBD1. CDR3 size: 13 residues. The junction had 5 bases not matched to a gene; V was cut back by 5 bases and J by 5 bases. Germline lookup yields CDR1 SEHNR and CDR2 FQNEAQ (reference sequence). CDR3: CASSRGQRYGYTF. CDR3 bases: TGTGCCAGCAGCCGGGGACAGAGGTATGGCTACACCTTC.

J is TRBJ2-1 and V is TRBV2; D not certain. Germline V gene sequence: CDR1 SNHLY, CDR2 FYNNEI. V was clipped by 5 bases and J by 1 base, with 9 bases between them. CDR3 size: 14 residues. In nucleotides, the CDR3 is TGTGCCAGCAGTCGTATTTTATCCTACAATGAGCAGTTCTTC. Its translation: CASSRILSYNEQFF. Supplemented by reference TRBV2 and TRBJ2-1, the full variable domain reads EPEVTQTPSHQVTQMGQEVILRCVPISNHLYFYWYRQILGQKVEFLVSFYNNEISEKSEIFDDQFSVERPDGSNFTLKIRSTKLEDSAMYFCASSRILSYNEQFFGPGTRLTVL.

CDR3 DNA sequence: TGTGCCAGCAGCGTAGGACAGGGGGCGTATGGCTACACCTTC. It yields the protein CASSVGQGAYGYTF. This chain connects TRBV9 to TRBJ1-2; TRBD1 matches at 10 bases. Looked up from germline, CDR1 is SGDLS and CDR2 is YYNGEE. V was clipped by 0 bases and J by 5 bases; unmatched bases: 1. CDR3 length: 14 amino acids.

This sequence joins TRBV6-5 and TRBJ2-7; 11 nucleotides line up with TRBD1. Germline V lookup: CDR1 MNHEY, CDR2 SVGAGI. The CDR3 is made up of 15 amino acids. Trimming at V came to 5 bases and at J to 1 base, leaving 4 bases not matched to a gene. In DNA, the CDR3 is TGTGCCAGCAGTAGGGGGACAGGGGGTTCCTACGAGCAGTACTTC. The encoded protein is CASSRGTGGSYEQYF.

The chain joins TRBV3-1 (or the pseudogene TRBV3-2) to TRBJ2-2; D may be TRBD1 or TRBD2 (6 bases each). Trimming cost V 4 bases and J 5 bases, with 20 bases left between them. Per germline, CDR1 LGHDT and CDR2 YNNKEL (reference sequence). This CDR3 contains 17 residues. CDR3 loop: CASSPPGTGAGTGELFF. For the CDR3, the DNA is TGTGCCAGCAGCCCCCCCGGAACGGGGGCTGGGACCGGGGAGCTGTTTTTT.

This clone was recorded a few times. The chain is built from TRBV21-1 and TRBJ2-1; TRBD1 is taken as the D call from the table, unchecked against the DNA. TRBV21-1 is classified as a pseudogene. The CDR3 is made up of 14 amino acids. The CDR3 loop reads CASSKGGRGDEQFF. The CDR3, as DNA: TGTGCCAGCAGCAAAGGGGGCAGAGGCGATGAGCAGTTCTTC.

In this sample, this clone turned up once. This chain links TRBV30 with TRBJ1-2; D might be TRBD1 (6 bases). This CDR3 is built from 15 residues. Germline loops: CDR1 GTSNPN, CDR2 SVGIG (reference sequence). With 2 bases removed from V and 8 bases from J, the gap between germline ends came to 21 bases. CDR3 DNA sequence: TGTGCCTGGAGTTTTTTCAGTGGGGGGCCGGGCGGCTACACCTTC. This gives the protein CAWSFFSGGPGGYTF.